These 7 T cell receptor beta chains were all obtained from the same sample, sequenced in a study of blood T cell repertoires in COVID-19. Here immunoSEQ multiplex PCR was the method, and the copy in TCRdb shows in-frame clones only, minus some. The profile covers roughly 400,000 clones, with approximately 89% appearing a single time and 1.5% to 2% taken by the ten largest. The sample taken for sequencing was PBMCs or T cells enriched from blood (not recorded which). These receptors originate from a woman aged 30 to 39 who had recovered from COVID-19.

V is TRBV13 and J is TRBJ2-7; TRBD2 might be the D (7 bases). This CDR3 has 16 residues. Germline V gene data show CDR1 as PRHDT and CDR2 as FYEKMQ (reference sequence). The V and J ends lost 1 base and 2 bases respectively, with 15 bases between them. This CDR3 is CASSLAGEGGTYEQYF. The CDR3 nucleotides read TGTGCCAGCAGCTTAGCCGGCGAGGGGGGGACCTACGAGCAGTACTTC.

The CDR3 spells CASGLSGSSSYNEQFF. The CDR3 nucleotides are TGCGCCAGCGGTCTTAGCGGGAGTAGCTCCTACAATGAGCAGTTCTTC. This rearrangement joins TRBV5-1 to TRBJ2-1; TRBD2 matches 9 bases. V lost 7 bases, J lost 0 bases, and 8 bases stayed unmatched. The CDR3 contains 16 residues. Germline V lookup: CDR1 SGHRS, CDR2 YFSETQ.

V usage is TRBV28 and J usage is TRBJ1-5, with 8 positions matching TRBD1. The CDR3 has 12 amino acids. Germline V gene sequence: CDR1 MDHEN, CDR2 SYDVKM. Trimming at V came to 7 bases and at J to 5 bases, leaving 1 base not matched to a gene. CDR3 nucleotide sequence: TGTGCCAGCAACAGGGGGGATCAGCCCCAGCATTTT. Encoded protein: CASNRGDQPQHF.

The V gene is TRBV15, the J gene TRBJ1-5; 7 nucleotides align to TRBD1. This CDR3 has 16 amino acids. Germline-derived CDR1 and CDR2 are LNHNV and YYDKDF (reference sequence). Trimming removed 1 base from V and 6 bases from J; junction bases left unmatched: 9. This CDR3 is CATSRVGGGAGQPQHF. The CDR3 coding sequence is TGTGCCACCAGCAGAGTAGGAGGGGGCGCGGGTCAGCCCCAGCATTTT.

The chain has TRBV5-1 and TRBJ1-4; tentative D call: TRBD1 (5 bases). This CDR3 is 15 amino acids long. The V and J ends lost 4 bases and 3 bases respectively, with 13 bases between them. CDR1 SGHRS and CDR2 YFSETQ come from the germline V gene. This chain's CDR3 is CASSLEQAPNEKLFF. In nucleotides, the CDR3 is TGCGCCAGCAGCCTGGAACAGGCCCCTAATGAAAAACTGTTTTTT.

This clone was found once. The chain employs TRBV10-3 and TRBJ1-6; a weak D match, TRBD1 (6 bases). Per germline, CDR1 ENHRY and CDR2 SYGVKD. With 11 bases removed from V and 9 bases from J, the gap between germline ends came to 17 bases. The CDR3 has 13 residues. For the CDR3, the DNA is TGTGCCGCTTCAGAGACAGGATCTTCACCCCTCCACTTT. Its translation is CAASETGSSPLHF.

The rearrangement links TRBV5-1 to TRBJ1-6; D unresolved. The ends were cut back, 7 bases at V and 6 bases at J, with 17 bases in the middle. CDR1 is SGHRS and CDR2 is YFSETQ in the germline V gene. The CDR3 consists of 15 residues. CDR3 in amino acids: CASQLYGTGNSPLHF. The CDR3 region has the DNA TGCGCCAGCCAATTGTACGGTACCGGTAATTCACCCCTCCACTTT.